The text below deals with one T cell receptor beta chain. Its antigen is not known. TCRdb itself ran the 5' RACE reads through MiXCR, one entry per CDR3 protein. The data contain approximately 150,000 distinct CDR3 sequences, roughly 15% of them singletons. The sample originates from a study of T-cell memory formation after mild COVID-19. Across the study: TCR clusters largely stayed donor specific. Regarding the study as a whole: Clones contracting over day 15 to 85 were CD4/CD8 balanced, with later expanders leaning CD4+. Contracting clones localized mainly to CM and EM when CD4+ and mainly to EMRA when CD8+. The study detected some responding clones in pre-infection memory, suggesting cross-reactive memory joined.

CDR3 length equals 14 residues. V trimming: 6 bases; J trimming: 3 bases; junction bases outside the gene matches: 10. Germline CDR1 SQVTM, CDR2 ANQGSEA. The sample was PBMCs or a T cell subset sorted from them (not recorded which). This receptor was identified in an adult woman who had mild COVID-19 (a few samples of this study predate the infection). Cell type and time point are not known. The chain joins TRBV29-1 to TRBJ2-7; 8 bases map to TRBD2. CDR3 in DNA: TGCAGCGTGGGGGATAGCGGGACCCTCTACGAGCAGTACTTC. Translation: CSVGDSGTLYEQYF.